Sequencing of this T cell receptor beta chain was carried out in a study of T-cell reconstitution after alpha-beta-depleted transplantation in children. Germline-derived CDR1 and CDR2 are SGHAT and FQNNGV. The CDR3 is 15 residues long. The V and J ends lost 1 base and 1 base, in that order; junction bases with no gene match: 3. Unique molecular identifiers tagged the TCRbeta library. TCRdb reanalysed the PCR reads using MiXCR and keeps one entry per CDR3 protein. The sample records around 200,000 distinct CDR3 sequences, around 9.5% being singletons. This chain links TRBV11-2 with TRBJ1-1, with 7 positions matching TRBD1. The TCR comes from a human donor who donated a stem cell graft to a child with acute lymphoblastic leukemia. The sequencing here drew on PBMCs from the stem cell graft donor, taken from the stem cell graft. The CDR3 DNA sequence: TGTGCCAGCAGCTTAGGGACAGGACCGAACACTGAAGCTTTCTTT. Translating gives CASSLGTGPNTEAFF.